This entry lists 14 T cell receptor beta chains sequenced from one sample in a study of T cell responses to AZD1222 COVID-19 vaccine. Repertoires were generated with immunoSEQ multiplex PCR, while TCRdb's copy carries only in-frame clones and drops some. The sample records about 130,000 clones, approximately 80% being singletons. This sample comprised peripheral blood, obtained on day 0 of AZD1222 vaccination. These receptors were obtained from an adult in good health.

The chain links TRBV5-1 to TRBJ1-2; D is possibly TRBD1 (5 bases). V was cut by 0 bases and J by 2 bases, with 8 bases left in between. CDR3 length equals 14 residues. Germline-derived CDR1 and CDR2 are SGHRS and YFSETQ. The CDR3 region has the DNA TGCGCCAGCAGCTTGGGGGGGAAAAACTATGGCTACACCTTC. It translates to CASSLGGKNYGYTF.

The chain combines TRBV5-6 with TRBJ1-3; D uncertain. The CDR3 extends over 15 amino acids. V lost 4 bases to trimming and J lost 2 bases, with 13 bases between them. Looked up from germline, CDR1 is SGHDT and CDR2 is YYEEEE. The CDR3 loop reads CASSSPRGAGNTIYF. Here the CDR3 DNA reads TGTGCCAGCAGCAGCCCTCGTGGGGCTGGAAACACCATATATTTT.

In this sample, this clone turned up a few times. The chain joins TRBV12-5 to TRBJ1-1, with a possible D match to TRBD1 (5 bases). V lost 7 bases and J 1 base, leaving 10 bases between the germline ends. The CDR3 totals 13 residues. CDR1 is LGHNT and CDR2 is FRNRAP in the germline V gene. The CDR3 DNA sequence: TGTGCTAGTGTCGAGAGGGGGAACACTGAAGCTTTCTTT. It is translated as CASVERGNTEAFF.

The chain recombines TRBV6-1 with TRBJ2-7; no definite D call. The germline CDR1 and CDR2 sequences are MNHNS and SASEGT. The CDR3 extends over 13 amino acids. V was pared by 3 bases and J by 1 base, with 7 bases between. The CDR3 is CASSELRSYEQYF. The DNA for the CDR3 is TGTGCCAGCAGTGAGTTAAGGTCCTACGAGCAGTACTTC.

This rearrangement joins TRBV5-6 to TRBJ1-2, with D unclear. V dropped 3 bases and J dropped 2 bases, with 14 bases sitting between them. Germline V gene sequence: CDR1 SGHDT, CDR2 YYEEEE. The CDR3 covers 15 residues. CDR3 DNA sequence: TGTGCCAGCAGCTCTTATGGTACGGAGAACTATGGCTACACCTTC. Protein product: CASSSYGTENYGYTF.

The rearrangement joins TRBV6-5 to TRBJ1-1, with TRBD1 matching 8 bases. This CDR3 is built from 15 residues. With 6 bases clipped from V and 5 bases from J, the junction kept 11 bases outside the gene matches. CDR1 is MNHEY and CDR2 is SVGAGI in the germline V gene. The DNA of the CDR3 is TGTGCCAGCAGCCTCAGGGGCAGGGGGCTTACTGAAGCTTTCTTT. This sequence encodes CASSLRGRGLTEAFF.

The sample holds one count of this clone. The chain uses TRBV5-4 and TRBJ1-1; 7 bases line up with TRBD1. J lost 1 base, V lost 5 bases, and 11 bases had no gene match. This CDR3 is 16 amino acids long. The germline gives CDR1 SGHNT, CDR2 YYREEE (reference sequence). CDR3 nucleotide sequence: TGTGCCAGCAGGGGGATAGGGGGCAGGACGAACACTGAAGCTTTCTTT. Translating it yields CASRGIGGRTNTEAFF.

Here the CDR3 reads CASSKAGRSAYNEQFF. The CDR3 DNA reads TGTGCCAGCAGCAAAGCTGGACGGTCCGCCTACAATGAGCAGTTCTTC. V gene TRBV21-1 combines with J gene TRBJ2-1. TRBV21-1 is noted as a pseudogene. This CDR3 is 16 amino acids long.

The chain is built from TRBV7-6 and TRBJ2-7; D ambiguous. CDR1 is SGHVS, CDR2 FNYEAQ, per germline. V was pared by 0 bases and J by 1 base, with 4 bases between. This CDR3 is built from 13 residues. The chain's CDR3 is CASSLAVSYEQYF. In nucleotides, the CDR3 is TGTGCCAGCAGCTTAGCAGTGTCCTACGAGCAGTACTTC.

The genes are TRBV5-4 and TRBJ2-3; TRBD2 aligns across 8 bases. V lost 4 bases and J lost 3; bases outside the gene matches: 10. CDR1 and CDR2 from the germline V gene are SGHNT and YYREEE (reference sequence). The CDR3 loop spans 16 amino acids. For the CDR3, the DNA is TGTGCCAGCAGCGGGGGAGGCGGGGGGAAGACAGATACGCAGTATTTT. Protein product: CASSGGGGGKTDTQYF.

This chain uses TRBV27 with TRBJ2-6, with 9 bases aligning to TRBD1. Unmatched junction bases numbered 12, after V lost 5 bases and J lost 1 base. Germline lookup yields CDR1 MNHEY and CDR2 SMNVEV (reference sequence). The CDR3 sequence is 19 residues long. CDR3 nucleotide sequence: TGTGCCAGCAGTCAAGGGCGGGGACAGGGTATTTCTGGGGCCAACGTCCTGACTTTC. Translating gives CASSQGRGQGISGANVLTF.

The chain recombines TRBV10-3 with TRBJ1-1; 8 bases map to TRBD1. Germline V gives CDR1 ENHRY, CDR2 SYGVKD. V dropped 6 bases and J dropped 3; count of bases not matched to a gene: 3. The CDR3 extends over 13 amino acids. The CDR3 sequence: CAIRADRDTEAFF. CDR3 DNA sequence: TGTGCCATCAGAGCGGACAGGGACACTGAAGCTTTCTTT.

This clone occurred once. The V call is TRBV5-1, the J call TRBJ1-2; TRBD1 agrees at 8 bases. The V gene's germline CDR1 is SGHRS and CDR2 YFSETQ. The CDR3 loop spans 14 amino acids. Losses at the gene ends were 6 bases for V and 0 bases for J; bases not matched to a gene: 4. CDR3 bases: TGCGCCAGCACCGGACAGGGTTCTAACTATGGCTACACCTTC. This sequence encodes CASTGQGSNYGYTF. Looking up the rest from reference TRBV5-1 and TRBJ1-2 gives the full variable domain: KAGVTQTPRYLIKTRGQQVTLSCSPISGHRSVSWYQQTPGQGLQFLFEYFSETQRNKGNFPGRFSGRQFSNSRSEMNVSTLELGDSALYLCASTGQGSNYGYTFGSGTRLTVV.

The V gene is TRBV28, the J gene TRBJ1-5, with a weak D call TRBD1 (5 bases). This CDR3 has 16 amino acids. The V gene's germline CDR1 is MDHEN and CDR2 SYDVKM. V was trimmed by 7 bases and J by 5 bases, leaving 21 bases between them. The CDR3 nucleotides are TGTGCCAGCATAGTCGGGGACGGCATGGGCTATCAGCCCCAGCATTTT. Its translation is CASIVGDGMGYQPQHF.